These 25 T cell receptor beta chains were sequenced from one sample in a study of glioma-infiltrating T cells after dendritic cell vaccination (dated by TCRdb to the mid-2010s). Receptor libraries were prepared by the immunoSEQ multiplex PCR assay. TCRdb took this table from immuneACCESS and kept in-frame rearrangements with V and J called. Such tables lack part of the clones; where checked against another copy, unresolved V genes explain under half of the gap, and the rest is unexplained. In this sample the table shows tens of thousands of clones, 80% to 90% of which occur a single time. The ten largest make up around 14% of the sample. Sequenced material: blood, taken before dendritic cell vaccination. These receptors were collected from a human donor with glioblastoma.

This chain connects TRBV30 to TRBJ1-1, with 7 bases fitting TRBD1. The CDR3 covers 10 residues. V lost 3 bases to trimming and J lost 10 bases; unmatched junction nucleotides: 2. Germline V gives CDR1 GTSNPN, CDR2 SVGIG (reference sequence). The CDR3 bases are TGTGCCTGGAGGACAGGGCGAGCTTTCTTT. Translating it yields CAWRTGRAFF. Together with reference TRBV30 and TRBJ1-1, the CDR3 gives the full variable domain: SQTIHQWPATLVQPVGSPLSLECTVEGTSNPNLYWYRQAAGRGLQLLFYSVGIGQISSEVPQNLSASRPQDRQFILSSKKLLLSDSGFYLCAWRTGRAFFGQGTRLTVV.

V and J are TRBV29-1 and TRBJ2-5; 12 bases align to TRBD2. From germline, CDR1 is SQVTM and CDR2 ANQGSEA. V was clipped by 6 bases and J by 2 bases; unmatched bases: 4. The CDR3 extends over 14 amino acids. The chain's CDR3 is CSVVGLAGQETQYF. CDR3 nucleotides: TGCAGCGTCGTTGGACTAGCGGGGCAAGAGACCCAGTACTTC.

V and J are TRBV5-1 and TRBJ2-2; TRBD2 is a possible D gene (6 bases). V lost 5 bases and J 5 bases, leaving 25 bases between the germline ends. Per the germline V gene, CDR1 is SGHRS and CDR2 is YFSETQ. CDR3 length: 18 amino acids. The CDR3 DNA follows: TGCGCCAGCAGTGCGCGGTCCGGGACTCGACTACTAACCGGGGAGCTGTTTTTT. Its protein is CASSARSGTRLLTGELFF.

This rearrangement joins TRBV7-2 to TRBJ2-1; 11 bases are a match to TRBD2. The ends lost 2 bases at V and 7 bases at J; junction bases unmatched: 7. CDR1 SGHTA and CDR2 FQGNSA come from the germline V gene. The CDR3 is 16 amino acids. The CDR3 DNA sequence: TGTGCCAGCAGCTTACTAGCGGGAGGATATGCGAATGAGCAGTTCTTC. Translating gives CASSLLAGGYANEQFF.

This clone has just a few counts. Here the CDR3 DNA reads TGTGCCAGCAGCTTTAGGGGCCAGGGTGGCGGCTACACCTTC. Amino acid sequence: CASSFRGQGGGYTF. The chain carries TRBV7-9 and TRBJ1-2, with D possibly TRBD1 on 5 matching bases. The CDR3 is made up of 14 amino acids. CDR1 and CDR2 from the germline V gene are SEHNR and FQNEAQ (reference sequence). V shed 3 bases and J shed 8 bases, with 16 bases lying between them.

The rearrangement uses TRBV6-5 and TRBJ2-7, with D maybe TRBD1 (5 bases). The V end was cut by 4 bases, the J end by 6 bases, with 13 bases between. Germline CDR1 is MNHEY and CDR2 is SVGAGI. The CDR3 spans 13 residues. CDR3 in DNA: TGTGCCAGCAGTTCGGCAGGGATTGGCGAGCAGTACTTC. Its protein is CASSSAGIGEQYF.

As to this clone: An end of the junction does not agree with germline; a read error may underlie this. The rearrangement uses TRBV11-3 and TRBJ2-3; D gene ambiguous. The CDR3 is made up of 16 amino acids. Per germline, CDR1 SGHNT and CDR2 YENEEA. This CDR3 is CASSLEVRSSTDTQYF. The CDR3 DNA is TGTGCCAGCAGCCTAGAGGTCCGGTCCTCCACAGATACGCAGTATTTT.

The CDR3 region is CSLAGGPPSAFF. CDR3 sequence (DNA): TGCAGCCTCGCCGGGGGTCCCCCGTCGGCTTTCTTT. The gene calls are TRBV29-1 and TRBJ1-1, with a tentative D call TRBD1 (5 bases). The length of the CDR3 is 12 residues. V shed 8 bases and J shed 11 bases, with 21 bases lying between them. Germline loops: CDR1 SQVTM, CDR2 ANQGSEA.

The genes are TRBV5-1 and TRBJ2-5; TRBD2 aligns across 12 bases. The end of the DNA is better explained by TRBJ2-7, so the J call may be wrong. This CDR3 comprises 15 residues. Per the germline V gene, CDR1 is SGHRS and CDR2 is YFSETQ. CDR3 in amino acids: CASSLGTSGNYEQYF. CDR3 nucleotide sequence: TGCGCCAGCAGCTTGGGGACTAGCGGGAACTACGAGCAGTACTTC.

This chain links TRBV30 with TRBJ2-3; a weak D match, TRBD1 (6 bases). V was clipped by 2 bases and J by 0 bases, with 12 bases between them. The CDR3 is made up of 15 amino acids. Germline assignment: CDR1 GTSNPN and CDR2 SVGIG (reference sequence). CDR3 amino acids: CAWSIGTTSTDTQYF. CDR3 DNA sequence: TGTGCCTGGAGTATTGGGACAACTAGCACAGATACGCAGTATTTT.

This chain uses TRBV28 with TRBJ1-1; maybe TRBD1 (6 bases). The CDR3 is made up of 13 amino acids. The germline V gene encodes CDR1 MDHEN and CDR2 SYDVKM. The germline V and J ends were trimmed by 6 bases and 1 base, with 9 bases remaining between them. CDR3 sequence (DNA): TGTGCCAGCAGAGACAGGAGGAACACTGAAGCTTTCTTT. Protein product: CASRDRRNTEAFF.

The V call is TRBV28, the J call TRBJ1-3; D gene uncertain. This CDR3 comprises 16 residues. V was clipped by 6 bases and J by 0 bases, with 15 bases between them. CDR1 and CDR2 from the germline V gene are MDHEN and SYDVKM. The CDR3 loop is CASSLEGRGSGNTIYF. As DNA, the CDR3 is TGTGCCAGCAGCCTCGAGGGAAGAGGCTCTGGAAACACCATATATTTT.

The gene calls are TRBV30 and TRBJ2-3; the D gene is possibly TRBD1 (6 bases). This CDR3 region has 17 residues. Germline lookup yields CDR1 GTSNPN and CDR2 SVGIG (reference sequence). This CDR3 reads CVVSPTGDLDITDTQYF. In DNA form, the CDR3 reads TGTGTAGTTTCCCCGACAGGCGACTTAGATATCACAGATACGCAGTATTTT.

This clone was picked up one time. The chain employs TRBV6-5 and TRBJ2-3; 10 bases line up with TRBD1. Germline V gene lookup returns CDR1 MNHEY and CDR2 SVGAGI. The V segment lost 6 bases and the J segment 2 bases; nucleotides outside the gene matches: 5. The CDR3 is made up of 15 amino acids. The CDR3 DNA is TGTGCCAGCAGCCCCCGACAGGGGGCCACAGATACGCAGTATTTT. Its translation is CASSPRQGATDTQYF.

This clone appeared a single time. V is TRBV4-1 and J is TRBJ2-7; 10 bases agree with TRBD2. The CDR3 consists of 18 residues. V lost 3 bases, J lost 2 bases, and 13 bases stayed unmatched. Per germline, CDR1 MGHRA and CDR2 YSYEKL. This CDR3 is CASSQGLAGALKAYEQYF. The CDR3 region has the DNA TGCGCCAGCAGCCAGGGGCTAGCGGGAGCCTTAAAGGCCTACGAGCAGTACTTC.

The chain joins TRBV7-9 to TRBJ2-3; 7 nucleotides agree with TRBD1. V lost 4 bases, J lost 2 bases, and 3 bases stayed unmatched. Germline V lookup: CDR1 SEHNR, CDR2 FQNEAQ (reference sequence). The length of the CDR3 is 14 residues. The CDR3 reads CASSSDRATDTQYF. CDR3 sequence (DNA): TGTGCCAGCAGCTCCGACAGGGCCACAGATACGCAGTATTTT.

V usage is TRBV27 and J usage is TRBJ2-3; 8 positions match TRBD1. The CDR3 has 17 residues. The germline V gene has CDR1 MNHEY and CDR2 SMNVEV (reference sequence). V dropped 2 bases and J dropped 4; count of bases not matched to a gene: 11. In DNA form, the CDR3 reads TGTGCCAGCAGTTTAGGGGCAGGGGGCGCCCATGCAGATACGCAGTATTTT. As protein: CASSLGAGGAHADTQYF.

V and J are TRBV6-5 and TRBJ2-7; 12 nucleotides line up with TRBD2. Looked up from germline, CDR1 is MNHEY and CDR2 is SVGAGI. This CDR3 spans 15 amino acids. The J segment lost 3 bases and the V segment lost 8 bases, leaving 8 bases of the junction unmatched. Here the CDR3 DNA reads TGTGCCAGCGGACTAGCGGGAACCCCTCGCTACGAGCAGTACTTC. Protein product: CASGLAGTPRYEQYF.

The sample holds a few counts of this clone. The chain carries TRBV25-1 and TRBJ2-3, with a weak D call TRBD1 (6 bases). This CDR3 has 14 residues. Germline CDR1 reads MGHDK; CDR2 reads SYGVNS. Trimming took 11 bases from V and 0 from J, leaving 15 bases between them. CDR3 amino acids: CAGSPTGSTDTQYF. In nucleotides, the CDR3 is TGTGCCGGAAGTCCTACAGGGAGCACAGATACGCAGTATTTT.

This chain links TRBV25-1 with TRBJ2-3, with a weak D call TRBD2 (5 bases). CDR3 size: 15 residues. V dropped 1 base and J dropped 6 bases, with 14 bases sitting between them. Germline V gives CDR1 MGHDK, CDR2 SYGVNS. The CDR3 here is CASSEWQDSADTQYF. The CDR3 bases are TGTGCCAGCAGTGAATGGCAGGACTCCGCGGATACGCAGTATTTT.

The chain carries TRBV5-1 and TRBJ1-2; tentative D call: TRBD1 (6 bases). V gave up 4 bases and J gave up 4 bases, with 17 bases separating them. This CDR3 contains 15 residues. Germline V CDR1 and CDR2: SGHRS, YFSETQ. In DNA form, the CDR3 reads TGCGCCAGCAGCCCCCGACAGGATTTATCCTATGGCTACACCTTC. Translated, it gives CASSPRQDLSYGYTF.

This rearrangement joins TRBV2 to TRBJ2-5; D might be TRBD2 (7 bases). The V gene's germline CDR1 is SNHLY and CDR2 FYNNEI. V gave up 3 bases and J gave up 4 bases, with 15 bases separating them. This CDR3 region has 15 residues. For the CDR3, the DNA is TGTGCCAGCAGTGAGGGGGGGGCGGGACGAGAGACCCAGTACTTC. Its translation is CASSEGGAGRETQYF. The full variable domain, rest sourced from reference TRBV2 and TRBJ2-5, is EPEVTQTPSHQVTQMGQEVILRCVPISNHLYFYWYRQILGQKVEFLVSFYNNEISEKSEIFDDQFSVERPDGSNFTLKIRSTKLEDSAMYFCASSEGGAGRETQYFGPGTRLLVL.

The chain couples TRBV2 to TRBJ2-7; 12 positions agree with TRBD1. Germline assignment: CDR1 SNHLY and CDR2 FYNNEI. The trim removed 6 bases at V and 2 bases at J, leaving 5 bases unmatched. The CDR3 covers 15 residues. Written as DNA, the CDR3 is TGTGCCAGCAGGGTGGGGACAGGGGGCACCTACGAGCAGTACTTC. Protein sequence: CASRVGTGGTYEQYF.

V is TRBV28 and J is TRBJ1-1, with TRBD1 as a possible D gene (5 bases). This CDR3 contains 15 residues. Germline V gives CDR1 MDHEN, CDR2 SYDVKM. V lost 6 bases and J 4 bases, leaving 18 bases between the germline ends. This CDR3 reads CASSPKGWDFTEAFF. The CDR3 coding sequence is TGTGCCAGCAGCCCAAAGGGGTGGGATTTCACTGAAGCTTTCTTT.

The chain joins TRBV6-5 to TRBJ1-1; 8 positions match TRBD1. The CDR3 consists of 14 residues. The germline V gene encodes CDR1 MNHEY and CDR2 SVGAGI. The J segment lost 0 bases and the V segment lost 5 bases, leaving 2 bases of the junction unmatched. The CDR3: CASSLQGVNTEAFF. The CDR3 bases are TGTGCCAGCAGTCTACAGGGGGTGAACACTGAAGCTTTCTTT.